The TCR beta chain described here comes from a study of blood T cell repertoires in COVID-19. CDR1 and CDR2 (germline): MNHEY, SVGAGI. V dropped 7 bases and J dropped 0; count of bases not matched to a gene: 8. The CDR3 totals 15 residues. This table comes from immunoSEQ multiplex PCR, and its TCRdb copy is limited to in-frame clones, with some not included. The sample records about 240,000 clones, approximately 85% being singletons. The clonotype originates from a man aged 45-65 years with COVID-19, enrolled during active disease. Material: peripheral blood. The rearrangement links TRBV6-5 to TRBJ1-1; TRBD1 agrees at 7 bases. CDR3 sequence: CASTTGEPLNTEAFF. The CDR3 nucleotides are TGTGCCAGCACAACAGGGGAACCCCTGAACACTGAAGCTTTCTTT.